The 18 T cell receptor beta chains listed next were all sequenced from one sample in a study of T cells of healthy individuals. One entry per CDR3 protein, called by TCRdb with MiXCR from the 5' RACE reads. The sample holds tens of thousands of distinct CDR3 sequences, about 17% seen once. Receptor source: a human donor in good health.

V and J are TRBV11-2 and TRBJ2-3; no clear D gene. The CDR3 totals 14 residues. From germline, CDR1 is SGHAT and CDR2 FQNNGV. Trimming pared 5 bases from V and 6 bases from J, leaving 15 bases between. The chain's CDR3 is CASSPPWLSDTQYF. The CDR3 DNA sequence: TGTGCCAGCAGCCCGCCGTGGCTGTCGGATACGCAGTATTTT. Together with reference TRBV11-2 and TRBJ2-3, the CDR3 gives the full variable domain: EAGVAQSPRYKIIEKRQSVAFWCNPISGHATLYWYQQILGQGPKLLIQFQNNGVVDDSQLPKDRFSAERLKGVDSTLKIQPAKLEDSAVYLCASSPPWLSDTQYFGPGTRLTVL.

This clonotype showed up just a few times. The chain combines TRBV10-3 with TRBJ2-3, with 8 bases fitting TRBD1. This CDR3 contains 19 residues. CDR1 ENHRY and CDR2 SYGVKD come from the germline V gene. Trimming cost V 3 bases and J 0 bases; bases outside gene matches: 14. The CDR3 coding sequence is TGTGCCATCAGTGATTGGGGCGATTGGGGACAGGCGAGCACAGATACGCAGTATTTT. Its translation is CAISDWGDWGQASTDTQYF.

The gene calls are TRBV7-9 and TRBJ2-1; TRBD2 matches at 8 bases. V gave up 6 bases and J gave up 3 bases; unmatched junction bases: 16. The germline V gene has CDR1 SEHNR and CDR2 FQNEAQ (reference sequence). The CDR3 has 18 amino acids. The CDR3 loop is CASRISFRRGDLYNEQFF. CDR3 DNA sequence: TGTGCCAGCAGGATAAGCTTCAGGCGGGGGGACCTCTACAATGAGCAGTTCTTC.

This clonotype was seen more than once but under ten times. This chain connects TRBV6-4 to TRBJ2-2; weak D call: TRBD2 (6 bases). Trimming left V 4 bases short and J 3 bases short, with 9 bases between. The CDR3 totals 14 residues. Per germline, CDR1 MRHNA and CDR2 SNTAGT. Here the CDR3 reads CASSAGEDTGELFF. The DNA of the CDR3 is TGTGCCAGCAGTGCCGGGGAGGACACCGGGGAGCTGTTTTTT.

This sequence joins TRBV3-1 and TRBJ1-1; D remains unclear. The CDR3 covers 12 residues. The V end lost 1 base, the J end lost 6 bases, and 6 bases lay between the germline ends. Germline assignment: CDR1 LGHDT and CDR2 YNNKEL (reference sequence). The CDR3 spells CASSQAGPEAFF. For the CDR3, the DNA is TGTGCCAGCAGCCAAGCCGGACCTGAAGCTTTCTTT.

This clonotype turned up a few times. This chain connects TRBV2 to TRBJ2-5; 9 positions agree with TRBD1. CDR3 length: 14 residues. The germline CDR1 and CDR2 sequences are SNHLY and FYNNEI. The V segment lost 7 bases and the J segment 4 bases; nucleotides outside the gene matches: 7. CDR3 in DNA: TGTGCCAGCATTTCTGGACAGGGGCTAGAGACCCAGTACTTC. This translates into CASISGQGLETQYF.

This clonotype was counted many times. The gene calls are TRBV7-2 and TRBJ1-1; D gene ambiguous. The germline gives CDR1 SGHTA, CDR2 FQGNSA. This CDR3 has 13 amino acids. V was cut by 7 bases and J by 8 bases, with 17 bases left in between. This CDR3 reads CASNHAVGGEAFF. The CDR3 DNA reads as TGTGCCAGCAACCACGCGGTGGGAGGGGAAGCTTTCTTT.

This clonotype appeared a few times. The chain recombines TRBV2 with TRBJ2-3; the D is unclear. The germline V gene encodes CDR1 SNHLY and CDR2 FYNNEI. The V end was cut by 4 bases, the J end by 2 bases, with 10 bases between. This CDR3 has 14 residues. The CDR3 nucleotides read TGTGCCAGCAGTGTAGCTCCAACCACAGATACGCAGTATTTT. It translates to CASSVAPTTDTQYF.

This chain uses TRBV12-5 with TRBJ2-7; D remains unclear. V lost 5 bases to trimming and J lost 1 base, with 9 bases between them. CDR3 length equals 13 residues. Germline V gene lookup returns CDR1 LGHNT and CDR2 FRNRAP. As DNA, the CDR3 is TGTGCTAGTGGTGCACACTTGTCCTACGAGCAGTACTTC. This translates into CASGAHLSYEQYF. The variable domain in full, with the rest retrieved from reference TRBV12-5 and TRBJ2-7, is DARVTQTPRHKVTEMGQEVTMRCQPILGHNTVFWYRQTMMQGLELLAYFRNRAPLDDSGMPKDRFSAEMPDATLATLKIQPSEPRDSAVYFCASGAHLSYEQYFGPGTRLTVT.

This clonotype was observed at least ten times. This chain joins TRBV29-1 and TRBJ2-1; possibly TRBD2 for D (6 bases). Germline V lookup: CDR1 SQVTM, CDR2 ANQGSEA. The CDR3 has 13 amino acids. The V gene lost 6 bases and the J gene lost 10 bases, with 19 bases spanning the gap. Here the CDR3 reads CSVTERTIREQFF. The CDR3 nucleotides read TGCAGCGTCACAGAACGGACTATCCGCGAGCAGTTCTTC.

This clonotype showed up many times. This chain joins TRBV6-4 and TRBJ1-2; no reliable D call. The CDR3 has 14 residues. V dropped 0 bases and J dropped 4 bases, with 9 bases sitting between them. Germline V gives CDR1 MRHNA, CDR2 SNTAGT. CDR3 in amino acids: CASSDSEGGYGYTF. CDR3 coding DNA: TGTGCCAGCAGTGACTCGGAGGGCGGCTATGGCTACACCTTC.

This clonotype occurred many times. The genes are TRBV18 and TRBJ2-5, with D hard to call. With 3 bases removed from V and 7 bases from J, the gap between germline ends came to 12 bases. From germline, CDR1 is KGHSH and CDR2 LQKENI. The CDR3 consists of 13 residues. For the CDR3, the DNA is TGTGCCAGCTCACCCGAACAAGTGGGGACCCAGTACTTC. Its protein is CASSPEQVGTQYF.

This clonotype was seen only a few times. The chain recombines TRBV10-3 with TRBJ2-3; possible D gene TRBD1, 5 bases. The germline CDR1 and CDR2 sequences are ENHRY and SYGVKD. Trimming took 10 bases from V and 2 from J, leaving 13 bases between them. This CDR3 contains 13 residues. The CDR3 reads CATRTFLTDTQYF. The CDR3 DNA is TGTGCCACAAGGACATTCCTCACAGATACGCAGTATTTT.

V is TRBV5-4 and J is TRBJ2-3, with D possibly being TRBD1 (5 bases). This CDR3 comprises 14 residues. V gave up 4 bases and J gave up 3 bases, with 12 bases separating them. CDR1 is SGHNT, CDR2 YYREEE, per germline (reference sequence). The CDR3 loop is CASSDPRGTDTQYF. CDR3 nucleotides: TGTGCCAGCAGCGATCCTAGGGGAACAGATACGCAGTATTTT.

In this sample, this clonotype turned up a few times. The chain uses TRBV3-1 and TRBJ2-7; D not certain. V lost 0 bases, J lost 3 bases, and 9 bases lay in between. Germline CDR1 LGHDT, CDR2 YNNKEL (reference sequence). The CDR3 length is 14 residues. CDR3 sequence (DNA): TGTGCCAGCAGCCAAGATGTCGGGCACTACGAGCAGTACTTC. Residues: CASSQDVGHYEQYF.

There are many counts of this clonotype. The rearrangement links TRBV7-2 to TRBJ1-2; TRBD1 is a possible D gene (5 bases). Trimming took off 5 bases at V and 0 bases at J, with 16 bases between the two ends. This CDR3 has 16 residues. Germline CDR1 reads SGHTA; CDR2 reads FQGNSA. CDR3 coding DNA: TGTGCCAGCAGCCCGAGGGCAGGGTCCGCTAACTATGGCTACACCTTC. Translated, it gives CASSPRAGSANYGYTF.

This clonotype has a count of ten or more. This chain joins TRBV3-1 and TRBJ2-3; 12 bases match TRBD2. Germline V gene sequence: CDR1 LGHDT, CDR2 YNNKEL (reference sequence). The CDR3 consists of 16 residues. The J segment lost 6 bases and the V segment lost 2 bases, leaving 6 bases of the junction unmatched. Here the CDR3 DNA reads TGTGCCAGCAGCCAACCGGGACTAGCGGGTACTGATACGCAGTATTTT. Translation gives CASSQPGLAGTDTQYF.

The chain has TRBV28 and TRBJ1-2; unclear D gene. Germline CDR1 is MDHEN and CDR2 is SYDVKM. The V end was cut by 2 bases, the J end by 5 bases, with 12 bases between. This CDR3 spans 14 amino acids. CDR3 amino acids: CASSLNSAGYGYTF. CDR3 bases: TGTGCCAGCAGTTTAAACTCCGCCGGGTATGGCTACACCTTC.